These T cell receptor beta chains were read from a single sample in a study of shared clonotypes between healthy human individuals. Profiled with immunoSEQ multiplex PCR; TCRdb holds only in-frame clones, not every one. Of 950,000 to 1,300,000 clones in the sample, 60% to 80% are singletons; the top ten hold around 1.4%. The sequencing input was memory CD4+ T cells sorted from blood. Every receptor here comes from a man aged 18 to 30 in good health. Both conserved end residues are part of each CDR3. The D gene is left open where the match is weak. Clone size is not always given. Where it is, it says once, few, many or a class for expanded clones.

>TRBJ2-5|-|TRBV5-4|-
CASSLGGRTLNKETQYF
TGTGCCAGCAGCCTGGGGGGCCGAACCTTAAATAAAGAGACCCAGTACTTC
>TRBJ1-6|-|TRBV5-1|-
CASSYQGSNSPLHF
TGCGCCAGCAGCTACCAGGGTTCTAATTCACCCCTCCACTTT
>TRBJ2-5|-|TRBV7-2|-
CASSLETGIRETQYF
TGTGCCAGCAGCTTAGAGACCGGAATCCGGGAGACCCAGTACTTC
>TRBJ1-3|many|TRBV6-1|TRBD1
CASSVGGQGANTIYF
TGTGCCAGCAGTGTTGGGGGACAGGGTGCAAACACCATATATTTT
>TRBJ1-1|once|TRBV7-9|-
CASSSSDRNTEAFF
-
>TRBJ1-2|-|TRBV2|TRBD1
CASSDLGQGSFTF
TGTGCCAGCAGTGACTTGGGACAGGGGAGTTTCACCTTC
>TRBJ2-7|-|TRBV11-2|-
CASSLGQVLDEQYF
TGTGCCAGCAGCTTAGGACAGGTCCTGGACGAGCAGTACTTC
>TRBJ1-5|few|TRBV18|-
CASSPWGARGQPQHF
TGTGCCAGCTCACCATGGGGGGCCCGCGGTCAGCCCCAGCATTTT
>TRBJ1-2|-|TRBV19|-
CASYGGRGYTF
TGTGCCAGTTACGGTGGGCGTGGCTACACCTTC
>TRBJ1-4|-|TRBV6-1|TRBD1
CASSGQGSEKLFF
TGTGCCAGCAGTGGACAGGGTAGCGAAAAACTGTTTTTT
>TRBJ2-7|few|TRBV30|-
CAWSRTTGRAYEQYF
TGTGCCTGGAGTCGCACGACCGGACGGGCCTACGAGCAGTACTTC
>TRBJ2-1|-|TRBV14|TRBD2
CASSLVRTSGNNEQFF
TGTGCCAGCAGCCTAGTTCGGACTAGCGGAAACAATGAGCAGTTCTTC
>TRBJ1-6|-|TRBV11-1|-
CASSPTMGAGSPLHF
TGTGCCAGCAGCCCCACCATGGGGGCCGGTTCACCCCTCCACTTT
>TRBJ2-3|-|TRBV9|TRBD2
CASSVDSGVAPDTQYF
TGTGCCAGCAGCGTAGATAGCGGGGTCGCTCCAGATACGCAGTATTTT
>TRBJ1-4|-|TRBV19|-
CASSIAAGGRDEKLFF
TGTGCCAGTAGTATAGCTGCTGGGGGCAGGGATGAAAAACTGTTTTTT
>TRBJ2-3|-|TRBV20-1|-
CSAQTDTQYF
TGCAGTGCCCAGACAGATACGCAGTATTTT
>TRBJ1-4|-|TRBV7-2|TRBD1
CASSFLQGRLGKLFF
TGTGCCAGCAGCTTTCTACAGGGGCGGCTCGGAAAACTGTTTTTT
>TRBJ2-5|few|TRBV9|-
CASSVGLPGGLIQETQYF
TGTGCCAGCAGCGTAGGCCTCCCTGGGGGCTTGATCCAAGAGACCCAGTACTTC
>TRBJ2-3|many|TRBV18|TRBD2
CASSPDLREVADTQYF
TGTGCCAGCTCACCAGATCTGCGGGAGGTAGCAGATACGCAGTATTTT
>TRBJ1-2|-|TRBV30|-
CACREKGYGYTF
TGTGCCTGCAGGGAAAAGGGCTATGGCTACACCTTC
>TRBJ2-1|-|TRBV19|TRBD2
CASSAGVTYNEQFF
TGTGCCAGTAGCGCGGGGGTTACCTACAATGAGCAGTTCTTC
>TRBJ1-2|few|TRBV9|TRBD1
CASSGGRGYTF
TGTGCCAGCTCAGGGGGCCGTGGCTACACCTTC
>TRBJ1-5|-|TRBV27|-
CASSPRDTNQPQHF
TGTGCCAGCAGTCCACGGGACACCAATCAGCCCCAGCATTTT
>TRBJ2-6|once|TRBV6-1|-
CASSEGSSGANVLTF
TGTGCCAGCAGTGAAGGGTCTTCTGGGGCCAACGTCCTGACTTTC
>TRBJ2-3|-|TRBV7-2|-
CASSGTGNTQYF
TGTGCCAGCAGCGGTACCGGTAATACGCAGTATTTT
>TRBJ2-3|-|TRBV15|TRBD2
CATSRSGGKSDTQYF
TGTGCCACCAGCAGATCGGGGGGGAAGTCCGATACGCAGTATTTT
>TRBJ1-5|-|TRBV6-1|-
CASSDERLSVAQHF
TGTGCCAGCAGTGATGAGCGGTTATCAGTGGCCCAGCATTTT
>TRBJ1-6|-|TRBV6-5|-
CASSYSRGRSPLHF
TGTGCCAGCAGTTACTCCCGGGGTCGCTCACCCCTCCACTTT
>TRBJ1-5|few|TRBV30|-
CASQGNSNQPQHF
TGTGCATCGCAGGGGAATAGCAATCAGCCCCAGCATTTT
>TRBJ2-1|once|TRBV7-3|-
CASSLTRGEYNEQFF
TGTGCCAGCAGCTTAACGAGGGGGGAATACAATGAGCAGTTCTTC
>TRBJ2-7|-|TRBV29-1|-
CSVSDGHYEQYF
TGCAGCGTTAGCGACGGACACTACGAGCAGTACTTC
>TRBJ2-2|-|TRBV7-3|-
CASSPGTFNTGELFF
TGTGCCAGCAGCCCCGGGACTTTCAACACCGGGGAGCTGTTTTTT
>TRBJ1-2|-|TRBV28|TRBD1
CASSSWTGTPTF
TGTGCCAGCAGTTCATGGACAGGAACACCCACCTTC
>TRBJ2-1|-|TRBV7-2|TRBD2
CASSRLAGIISYNEQFF
TGTGCCAGCAGCCGACTAGCGGGTATAATCTCCTACAATGAGCAGTTCTTC
>TRBJ2-2|-|TRBV9|-
CASSALGTGELFF
TGTGCCAGCAGCGCCCTTGGGACCGGGGAGCTGTTTTTT
>TRBJ1-3|-|TRBV6-5|-
CASTYDANSGNTIYF
TGTGCCAGCACCTACGACGCAAACTCTGGAAACACCATATATTTT
>TRBJ1-2|-|TRBV28|-
CASSLGGQANYGYTF
TGTGCCAGCAGTTTAGGGGGACAAGCTAACTATGGCTACACCTTC
>TRBJ1-5|-|TRBV19|-
CASSLDSYQPQHF
TGTGCCAGTAGTCTAGACAGTTATCAGCCCCAGCATTTT
>TRBJ1-5|-|TRBV30|TRBD1
CAWSVPRQGSSNQPQHF
TGTGCCTGGAGTGTGCCCAGACAGGGCTCTAGCAATCAGCCCCAGCATTTT
>TRBJ1-1|few|TRBV6-1|TRBD1
CASSRGGNTEAFF
TGTGCCAGCTCCAGGGGGGGGAACACTGAAGCTTTCTTT
>TRBJ2-3|once|TRBV4-1|TRBD2
CASSELAGGSTDTQYF
TGCGCCAGCAGCGAACTAGCGGGAGGCAGCACAGATACGCAGTATTTT
>TRBJ2-7|few|TRBV5-1|-
CASSLEAQVAVISYEQYF
TGCGCCAGCAGCTTGGAGGCCCAGGTGGCAGTAATTTCCTACGAGCAGTACTTC
>TRBJ2-5|-|TRBV11-3|TRBD2
CASSYRSGGASETQYF
TGTGCCAGCAGCTACAGGAGCGGGGGGGCCTCAGAGACCCAGTACTTC
>TRBJ2-4|-|TRBV5-1|TRBD2
CASSLESSGRNIQYF
TGCGCCAGCAGCTTGGAGTCTAGCGGGCGGAACATTCAGTACTTC
>TRBJ1-1|-|TRBV18|-
CASSSREGGLMNTEAFF
TGTGCCAGCTCATCCAGGGAGGGGGGTCTCATGAACACTGAAGCTTTCTTT
>TRBJ2-7|-|TRBV11-2|-
CASSLDLVFGQYF
TGTGCCAGCAGCTTAGATTTGGTTTTCGGGCAGTACTTC
>TRBJ2-1|-|TRBV7-2|-
CASSYKPLVGSNYNEQFF
TGTGCCAGCAGCTATAAGCCCCTGGTCGGGAGCAACTACAATGAGCAGTTCTTC
>TRBJ1-1|-|TRBV11-2|-
CASSFAGGVTEAFF
TGTGCCAGCAGCTTCGCGGGGGGCGTGACTGAAGCTTTCTTT
>TRBJ1-2|many|TRBV28|TRBD1
CASNPGARRTGSNYTF
TGTGCCAGCAATCCGGGGGCCCGGCGGACAGGGAGCAACTACACCTTC
>TRBJ2-1|-|TRBV28|-
CASSRTIGGYNEQFF
TGTGCCAGCAGTCGGACGATTGGGGGTTACAATGAGCAGTTCTTC
>TRBJ1-6|-|TRBV9|-
CASSPRPDGDYNSPLHF
TGTGCCAGCAGCCCAAGACCAGACGGGGACTATAATTCACCCCTCCACTTT
>TRBJ2-2|-|TRBV7-3|TRBD1
CASSPRGPGELFF
TGTGCCAGCAGCCCGAGGGGGCCCGGGGAGCTGTTTTTT
>TRBJ1-5|-|TRBV19|TRBD1
CASTGQGSRFNQPQHF
TGTGCCAGTACAGGACAGGGAAGTAGGTTCAATCAGCCCCAGCATTTT
>TRBJ1-5|-|TRBV5-1|-
CASSLDGQNQPQHF
TGCGCCAGCAGCTTGGATGGGCAGAATCAGCCCCAGCATTTT
>TRBJ1-2|-|TRBV4-1|-
CASSQGLGADYGYTF
TGCGCCAGCAGCCAAGGCCTAGGCGCCGACTATGGCTACACCTTC
>TRBJ1-1|-|TRBV6-6|TRBD1
CASVRDSSFTEAFF
TGTGCCAGTGTACGGGACAGCAGTTTCACTGAAGCTTTCTTT
>TRBJ1-1|-|TRBV6-6|TRBD1
CASKYRTGAGGTEAFF
TGTGCCAGCAAATATAGGACAGGGGCCGGGGGTACTGAAGCTTTCTTT
>TRBJ2-7|-|TRBV6-1|-
CASKAQVTYEQYF
TGTGCCAGCAAGGCGCAAGTTACATACGAGCAGTACTTC
>TRBJ2-3|-|TRBV5-1|-
CASSLGQHADTQYF
TGCGCCAGCAGCTTGGGACAGCACGCAGATACGCAGTATTTT